A single sample gave rise to the 19 T cell receptor beta chains below, sequenced in a study of cytomegalovirus exposure and HLA in healthy donors (dated by TCRdb to about 2017). The library was built by means of the immunoSEQ multiplex PCR assay. For the multiplex PCR, a mixture combining 60 forward primers for TCR Vbeta segments and 13 reverse primers for TCR Jbeta segments was used. TCRdb holds this immuneACCESS table with in-frame rearrangements only. Some clones are missing; in checked studies, unresolved V genes explain under half, and the rest has no known cause. Recorded for this sample are around 170,000 clones; approximately 84% of them occurred a single time. About 2.9% of the sample belongs to the ten largest clones. The sequencing sample was made of PBMCs. Receptors were obtained from a woman between 45 and 60 years old in good health and CMV-seropositive.

The rearrangement joins TRBV6-6 to TRBJ2-3; 8 bases match TRBD1. With 7 bases clipped from V and 5 bases from J, the junction kept 11 bases outside the gene matches. The CDR3 has 15 amino acids. Per the germline V gene, CDR1 is MNHNY and CDR2 is SVGAGI (reference sequence). CDR3 amino acids: CASTSSGTGQDTQYF. The CDR3 DNA sequence: TGTGCCAGCACTTCTTCCGGGACAGGCCAAGATACGCAGTATTTT.

The chain joins TRBV7-2 to TRBJ1-1; 9 bases are a match to TRBD1. The germline CDR1 and CDR2 sequences are SGHTA and FQGNSA. CDR3 length: 18 amino acids. The V segment lost 2 bases and the J segment 5 bases; nucleotides outside the gene matches: 15. This CDR3 is CASSLWGPIRQGGTEAFF. CDR3 sequence (DNA): TGTGCCAGCAGCTTATGGGGGCCTATTCGACAGGGGGGAACTGAAGCTTTCTTT.

The chain carries TRBV7-2 and TRBJ2-7; tentative D call: TRBD1 (6 bases). This CDR3 contains 15 residues. V gave up 5 bases and J gave up 0 bases, with 14 bases separating them. Germline V gene lookup returns CDR1 SGHTA and CDR2 FQGNSA. The CDR3 sequence: CASSPGVGISYEQYF. In DNA form, the CDR3 reads TGTGCCAGCAGCCCAGGGGTTGGGATCTCCTACGAGCAGTACTTC.

This chain uses TRBV30 with TRBJ1-2; TRBD1 matches at 7 bases. Looked up from germline, CDR1 is GTSNPN and CDR2 is SVGIG (reference sequence). Losses at the gene ends were 7 bases for V and 5 bases for J; bases not matched to a gene: 16. The CDR3 length is 15 residues. CDR3 protein: CASTAPDRDAYGYTF. CDR3 DNA sequence: TGTGCCTCTACAGCCCCCGACAGGGATGCTTATGGCTACACCTTC.

This clone was counted only a few times. The chain recombines TRBV5-8 with TRBJ1-1, with 8 bases fitting TRBD1. V trimming: 6 bases; J trimming: 6 bases; junction bases outside the gene matches: 10. The germline gives CDR1 SGHTS, CDR2 YDEGEE. The CDR3 length is 14 residues. DNA of the CDR3: TGTGCCAGCATTATGATGACAGGGGCCTCTGAAGCTTTCTTT. Amino acids: CASIMMTGASEAFF.

The chain uses TRBV7-3 and TRBJ2-3; 10 bases are shared with TRBD2. CDR1 is SGHTA and CDR2 is FQGTGA in the germline V gene. The CDR3 loop spans 14 amino acids. The J segment lost 5 bases and the V segment lost 5 bases, leaving 4 bases of the junction unmatched. The CDR3 loop reads CASSHRTSGDTQYF. In DNA form, the CDR3 reads TGTGCCAGCAGCCACCGGACTAGCGGAGATACGCAGTATTTT.

This chain connects TRBV5-1 to TRBJ2-3, with 8 nucleotides matching TRBD1. The CDR3 runs to 15 residues. V lost 4 bases to trimming and J lost 4 bases; unmatched junction nucleotides: 8. Germline CDR1 reads SGHRS; CDR2 reads YFSETQ. CDR3 amino acids: CASSTSGGVADTQYF. In nucleotides, the CDR3 is TGCGCCAGCAGCACCTCAGGGGGCGTCGCAGATACGCAGTATTTT.

This sequence joins TRBV7-8 and TRBJ2-7, with 9 bases that match TRBD1. After removal of 5 bases from V and 3 bases from J, the junction contained 5 bases not matched to a gene. The CDR3 spans 14 residues. Germline loops: CDR1 SGHVS, CDR2 FQNEAQ. The CDR3 DNA follows: TGTGCCAGCAGCCGAAGACAGGGGGACTACGAGCAGTACTTC. This sequence encodes CASSRRQGDYEQYF.

The rearrangement uses TRBV27 and TRBJ1-1; D perhaps matches TRBD1 (6 bases). The germline gives CDR1 MNHEY, CDR2 SMNVEV (reference sequence). The V end lost 1 base, the J end lost 5 bases, and 14 bases lay between the germline ends. The CDR3 sequence is 15 residues long. The CDR3 is CASSLLGHKGTEAFF. CDR3 nucleotides: TGTGCCAGCAGTTTATTGGGACATAAAGGGACTGAAGCTTTCTTT.

The rearrangement joins TRBV7-8 to TRBJ2-7; 8 bases match TRBD1. Germline assignment: CDR1 SGHVS and CDR2 FQNEAQ. CDR3 length equals 15 residues. With 5 bases clipped from V and 5 bases from J, the junction kept 11 bases outside the gene matches. In DNA form, the CDR3 reads TGTGCCAGCAGCCCCTGGCTGACAGGGGTCAACGAGCAGTACTTC. This translates into CASSPWLTGVNEQYF.

The chain has TRBV4-2 and TRBJ2-2, with 11 bases identical to TRBD2. The CDR3 is 20 amino acids. V was pared by 0 bases and J by 4 bases, with 13 bases of the junction left unmatched. Germline-derived CDR1 and CDR2 are LGHNA and YNFKEQ. The CDR3 DNA is TGTGCCAGCAGCCAAGACGGGTTGCTAGCGGGAGGCCTGAGCACCGGGGAGCTGTTTTTT. Translation: CASSQDGLLAGGLSTGELFF.

The chain has TRBV6-5 and TRBJ1-5; a weak D match, TRBD1 (6 bases). Germline values: CDR1 MNHEY, CDR2 SVGAGI. V dropped 4 bases and J dropped 2 bases, with 15 bases sitting between them. The CDR3 sequence is 16 residues long. CDR3 nucleotides: TGTGCCAGCAGTTCCACCAGGGGTGGTGGCAATCAGCCCCAGCATTTT. Translation gives CASSSTRGGGNQPQHF.

The rearrangement joins TRBV9 to TRBJ2-1; 13 bases align to TRBD2. The CDR3 has 17 residues. Germline V gives CDR1 SGDLS, CDR2 YYNGEE. After removal of 7 bases from V and 7 bases from J, the junction contained 14 bases not matched to a gene. The CDR3 region is CASGRDWGTSGTNEQFF. CDR3 bases: TGTGCCAGCGGCCGGGACTGGGGGACTAGCGGGACGAATGAGCAGTTCTTC.

This clone was seen just once. This sequence joins TRBV6-1 and TRBJ1-2; TRBD1 aligns across 8 bases. This CDR3 comprises 15 residues. CDR1 is MNHNS, CDR2 SASEGT, per germline. Trimming at V came to 4 bases and at J to 0 bases, leaving 4 bases not matched to a gene. The CDR3 loop reads CASSVTGGANYGYTF. The CDR3 DNA is TGTGCCAGCAGTGTTACAGGGGGAGCTAACTATGGCTACACCTTC.

This clone was found once. This rearrangement joins TRBV4-2 to TRBJ2-3; a possible D gene is TRBD2 (5 bases). The CDR3 is 19 amino acids. Between the trimmed V and J ends, which lost 0 bases and 0 bases, there was a span of 19 bases. Germline lookup yields CDR1 LGHNA and CDR2 YNFKEQ. DNA of the CDR3: TGTGCCAGCAGCCAAGATGGATTGGAGGATTCCACTAGCACAGATACGCAGTATTTT. It yields the protein CASSQDGLEDSTSTDTQYF.

The gene calls are TRBV30 and TRBJ2-3; D possibly corresponds to TRBD2 (6 bases). Germline assignment: CDR1 GTSNPN and CDR2 SVGIG (reference sequence). There are 15 residues in the CDR3. Deletions cut 3 bases from V and 2 bases from J, with 15 bases between. The CDR3 protein is CAWRGWRDHTDTQYF. DNA of the CDR3: TGTGCCTGGAGGGGGTGGCGGGACCACACAGATACGCAGTATTTT.

The chain carries TRBV11-2 and TRBJ2-3, with 8 bases identical to TRBD1. Germline lookup yields CDR1 SGHAT and CDR2 FQNNGV. This CDR3 has 20 amino acids. Unmatched junction bases numbered 17, after V lost 0 bases and J lost 3 bases. The CDR3 region is CASSLDSPWTGSEETDTQYF. For the CDR3, the DNA is TGTGCCAGCAGCTTAGATTCCCCCTGGACAGGGAGCGAGGAAACAGATACGCAGTATTTT.

The chain carries TRBV19 and TRBJ2-1; TRBD2 matches at 8 bases. Germline V gene lookup returns CDR1 LNHDA and CDR2 SQIVND (reference sequence). The CDR3 loop spans 15 amino acids. V lost 0 bases, J lost 9 bases, and 7 bases stayed unmatched. The CDR3 loop reads CASSIDPAGVFEQFF. The CDR3 bases are TGTGCCAGTAGTATAGATCCAGCGGGAGTGTTTGAGCAGTTCTTC.

This clone was seen only once. The V and J genes are TRBV19 and TRBJ2-3; maybe TRBD1 (6 bases). Trimming removed 7 bases from V and 12 bases from J, with 26 bases in between. Per the germline V gene, CDR1 is LNHDA and CDR2 is SQIVND (reference sequence). CDR3 size: 15 residues. The CDR3 loop reads CASNSQGGIKSGQYF. In DNA form, the CDR3 reads TGTGCCAGTAACTCCCAAGGGGGTATCAAGTCGGGTCAGTATTTT.